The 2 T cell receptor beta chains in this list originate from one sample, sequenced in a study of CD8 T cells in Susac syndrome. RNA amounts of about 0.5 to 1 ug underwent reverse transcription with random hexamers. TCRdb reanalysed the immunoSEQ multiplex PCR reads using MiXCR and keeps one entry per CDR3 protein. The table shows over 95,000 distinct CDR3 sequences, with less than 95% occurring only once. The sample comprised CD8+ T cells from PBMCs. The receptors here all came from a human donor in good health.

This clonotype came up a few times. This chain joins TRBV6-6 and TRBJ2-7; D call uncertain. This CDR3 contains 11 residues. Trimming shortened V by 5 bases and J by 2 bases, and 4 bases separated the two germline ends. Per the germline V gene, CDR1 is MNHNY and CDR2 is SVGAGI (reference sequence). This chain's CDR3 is CASSTAYEQYF. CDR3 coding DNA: TGTGCCAGCAGTACCGCCTACGAGCAGTACTTC.

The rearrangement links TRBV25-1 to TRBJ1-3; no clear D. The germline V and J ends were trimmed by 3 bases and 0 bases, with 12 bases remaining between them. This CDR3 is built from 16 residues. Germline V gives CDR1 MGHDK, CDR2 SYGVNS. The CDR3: CASSDPGLSSGNTIYF. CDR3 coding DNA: TGTGCCAGCAGTGATCCGGGTCTGAGCTCTGGAAACACCATATATTTT.